This T cell receptor (beta chain) was identified during a study of beta chain features in type 1 diabetes. The investigators reverse transcribed all of the isolated RNA, so they sequenced expressed TCRB transcripts. Profiling relied on immunoSEQ multiplex PCR, and the TCRdb table lists in-frame clones only, not all of them. There are 150,000 to 200,000 clones in the sample; roughly 60% occur only once, and nearly 0.09% lies in the top ten. This clone was counted a few times. Its antigen is as yet unknown. Notes on the study in general: Lower insertion and higher deletion counts appeared at VDJ junctions in type 1 diabetes patients. All four CD4+ subsets of Type 1 diabetes patients contained TCRB CDR3s that were moderately but significantly shorter.

The CDR3 sequence is 15 residues long. Per the germline V gene, CDR1 is SEHNR and CDR2 is FQNEAQ (reference sequence). The trim removed 3 bases at V and 6 bases at J, leaving 5 bases unmatched. The specimen was naive CD4+ T cells from blood. This sequence originates from a man in his thirties or forties with type 1 diabetes. The chain is built from TRBV7-9 and TRBJ1-6; 7 bases agree with TRBD1. The CDR3 sequence: CASSLPGQINSPLHF. Here the CDR3 DNA reads TGTGCCAGCAGCTTGCCGGGACAGATTAATTCACCCCTCCACTTT.